This T cell receptor (beta chain) was recorded in a study of cytomegalovirus exposure and HLA in healthy donors. As to this clone: What it binds is not known.

The method was immunoSEQ multiplex PCR; TCRdb's version includes in-frame clones alone and lacks a portion of them. The sample has under 350,000 clones, just over 85% seen once. Whole-study results and caveats: The listing of roughly 160 TCR beta chains classed them as cytomegalovirus-associated. In the roughly 120 validation repertoires, a later analysis found that first-cohort TCR clusters tended to co-occur.

Trimming removed 0 bases at V and 4 bases at J, with 9 bases between. The germline gives CDR1 GTSNPN, CDR2 SVGIG (reference sequence). The CDR3 contains 13 residues. V is TRBV30 and J is TRBJ1-1, with D possibly TRBD1 on 6 matching bases. Material: PBMCs. This clonotype was sampled from a woman under 30 in good health and CMV-seronegative. CDR3 sequence (DNA): TGTGCCTGGAGTGTAGGGGACACCACTGAAGCTTTCTTT. Its protein product is CAWSVGDTTEAFF.